This record looks at one T cell receptor beta chain sequence and its context. The data are from a study of blood T cell repertoires in COVID-19. Study at large: Samples came from the United States, Italy and Spain, spanning acute and convalescent COVID-19.

Method: immunoSEQ multiplex PCR; TCRdb's copy keeps in-frame clones and lacks some. The sample has roughly 99,000 clones, 80% to 95% seen once. Germline CDR1 is LGHDT and CDR2 is YNNKEL (reference sequence). This CDR3 region has 15 residues. Between the trimmed V and J ends, which lost 3 bases and 7 bases, there was a span of 16 bases. This TCR came from a woman in her 30s with acute or convalescent COVID-19. The genes are TRBV3-1 (or the pseudogene TRBV3-2) and TRBJ1-5, with D perhaps TRBD1 (5 bases). Material for sequencing was peripheral blood. CDR3 loop: CASSHSSLGGQPQHF. CDR3 sequence (DNA): TGTGCCAGCAGCCATTCTTCGCTGGGGGGACAGCCCCAGCATTTT.